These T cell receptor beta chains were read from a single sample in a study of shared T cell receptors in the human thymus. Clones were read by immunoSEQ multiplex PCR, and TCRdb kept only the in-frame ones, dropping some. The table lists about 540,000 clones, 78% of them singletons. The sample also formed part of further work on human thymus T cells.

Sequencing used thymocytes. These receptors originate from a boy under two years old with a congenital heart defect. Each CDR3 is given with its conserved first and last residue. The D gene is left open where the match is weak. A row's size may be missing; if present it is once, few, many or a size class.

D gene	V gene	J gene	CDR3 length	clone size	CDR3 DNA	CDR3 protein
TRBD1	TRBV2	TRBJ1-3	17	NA	TGTGCCAGCAGTGAAGGGGACAGGTGGCTCTCTGGAAACACCATATATTTT	CASSEGDRWLSGNTIYF
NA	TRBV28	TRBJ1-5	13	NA	TGTGCCAGCACCCTACCCGGGTGGCGGCCCCAGCATTTT	CASTLPGWRPQHF
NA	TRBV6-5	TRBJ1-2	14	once	TGTGCCAGCAGAATCCACGGACAGAACTATGGCTACACCTTC	CASRIHGQNYGYTF
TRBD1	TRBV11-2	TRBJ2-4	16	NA	TGTGCCAGCAGCCCCCGACAGGGTGAAGCCAAAAACATTCAGTACTTC	CASSPRQGEAKNIQYF
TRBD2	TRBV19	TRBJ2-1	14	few	TGTGCCAGTCCAACTAGCGGCTACTACAATGAGCAGTTCTTC	CASPTSGYYNEQFF
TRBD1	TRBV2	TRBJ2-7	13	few	TGTGCCAGCCGACGGACAGGGGCCTACGAGCAGTACTTC	CASRRTGAYEQYF
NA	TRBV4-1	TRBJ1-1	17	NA	TGCGCCAGCAGCCAAGATATCCCCCGGACAGAGAACACTGAAGCTTTCTTT	CASSQDIPRTENTEAFF
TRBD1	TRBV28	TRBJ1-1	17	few	TGTGCCAGCGGAAAGGGGTTCGGACAGGTCCGGGACACTGAAGCTTTCTTT	CASGKGFGQVRDTEAFF
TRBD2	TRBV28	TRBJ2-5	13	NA	TGTGCCAGCGGGGCCGGGAGGAAAGAGACCCAGTACTTC	CASGAGRKETQYF
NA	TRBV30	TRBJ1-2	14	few	TGTGCCTGGAGTGTACGCAGGACTAACTATGGCTACACCTTC	CAWSVRRTNYGYTF
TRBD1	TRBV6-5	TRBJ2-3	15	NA	TGTGCCAGCAGTCGGGACAGGGAGTTGTCAGATACGCAGTATTTT	CASSRDRELSDTQYF
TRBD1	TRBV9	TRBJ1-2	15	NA	TGTGCCAGCAGCCCTCGGGACAGGGGGCTGGGTGGCTACACCTTC	CASSPRDRGLGGYTF